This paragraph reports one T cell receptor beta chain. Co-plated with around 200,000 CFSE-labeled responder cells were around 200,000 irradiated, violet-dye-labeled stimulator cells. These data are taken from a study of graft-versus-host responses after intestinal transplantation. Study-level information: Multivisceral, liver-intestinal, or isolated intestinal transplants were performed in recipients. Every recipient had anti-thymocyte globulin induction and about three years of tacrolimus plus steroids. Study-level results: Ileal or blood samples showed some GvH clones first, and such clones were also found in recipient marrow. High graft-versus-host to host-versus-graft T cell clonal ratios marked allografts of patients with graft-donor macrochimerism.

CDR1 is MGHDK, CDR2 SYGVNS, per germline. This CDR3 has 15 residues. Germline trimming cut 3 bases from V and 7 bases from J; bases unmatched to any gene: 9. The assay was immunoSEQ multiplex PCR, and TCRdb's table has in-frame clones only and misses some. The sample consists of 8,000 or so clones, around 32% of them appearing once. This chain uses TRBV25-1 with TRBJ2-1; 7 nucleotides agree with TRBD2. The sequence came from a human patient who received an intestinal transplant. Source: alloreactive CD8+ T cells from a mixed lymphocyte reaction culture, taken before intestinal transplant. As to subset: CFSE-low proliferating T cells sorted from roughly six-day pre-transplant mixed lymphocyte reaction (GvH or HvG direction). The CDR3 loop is CASSDLRELGNEQFF. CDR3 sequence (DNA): TGTGCCAGCAGTGACCTGCGGGAGTTAGGGAATGAGCAGTTCTTC.